These 20 T cell receptor beta chains originate from one sample sequenced in a study of T-cell reconstitution after alpha-beta-depleted transplantation in children. Unique molecular identifiers were incorporated during preparation of the TCRbeta library. TCRdb itself ran the PCR reads through MiXCR, one entry per CDR3 protein. The sample gives fewer than 700,000 distinct CDR3 sequences, more than 20% of which show up once; 14% is in the top ten. The sequencing here drew on PBMCs, mostly from graft donor cells, taken 360 days after TCRalphabeta/CD19-depleted stem cell transplant. The receptors here all came from a boy younger than two who had a stem cell transplant for acute myeloid leukemia, so the T cells may come from the graft donor.

This clonotype turned up a few times. The chain recombines TRBV20-1 with TRBJ2-3, with 10 nucleotides matching TRBD2. Trimming cost V 6 bases and J 5 bases; bases outside gene matches: 8. Germline values: CDR1 DFQATT, CDR2 SNEGSKA (reference sequence). This CDR3 has 14 amino acids. The CDR3 loop reads CSAPLAGKGDTQYF. The CDR3, as DNA: TGCAGTGCCCCACTAGCGGGGAAAGGAGATACGCAGTATTTT.

The chain recombines TRBV20-1 with TRBJ1-5, with 8 bases that match TRBD1. J lost 7 bases, V lost 0 bases, and 5 bases had no gene match. Germline V gives CDR1 DFQATT, CDR2 SNEGSKA (reference sequence). CDR3 length: 14 residues. CDR3 region: CSARDTGGYQPQHF. CDR3 nucleotide sequence: TGCAGTGCTAGAGATACAGGGGGATACCAGCCCCAGCATTTT.

The J gene is TRBJ1-2, the V gene TRBV3-1; D perhaps matches TRBD1 (5 bases). The CDR3 loop spans 12 amino acids. Trimming pared 4 bases from V and 4 bases from J, leaving 7 bases between. CDR1 LGHDT and CDR2 YNNKEL come from the germline V gene (reference sequence). CDR3 in amino acids: CASSRDFYGYTF. CDR3 bases: TGTGCCAGCAGCCGGGACTTCTATGGCTACACCTTC.

The chain has TRBV29-1 and TRBJ1-1, with D unresolved. The V gene's germline CDR1 is SQVTM and CDR2 ANQGSEA. CDR3 length: 14 residues. With 4 bases removed from V and 1 base from J, the gap between germline ends came to 13 bases. CDR3: CSVVRRDANTEAFF. CDR3 coding DNA: TGCAGCGTTGTTAGGAGGGATGCGAACACTGAAGCTTTCTTT.

This clonotype was recorded a few times. The CDR3 DNA sequence: TGTGCCAGCAGCCCTGCTTGGGACAAAGCCAGATTATACGAGCAGTACTTC. Amino acids: CASSPAWDKARLYEQYF. V and J are TRBV27 and TRBJ2-7, with D maybe TRBD1 (6 bases). Germline V gene data show CDR1 as MNHEY and CDR2 as SMNVEV (reference sequence). The V gene lost 6 bases and the J gene lost 4 bases, with 25 bases spanning the gap. This CDR3 region has 17 residues.

The table lists this clonotype with many counts. CDR3 region: CSARREGFGELFF. The CDR3 DNA reads as TGCAGTGCTAGGAGGGAGGGGTTCGGGGAGCTGTTTTTT. J is TRBJ2-2 and V is TRBV20-1; TRBD2 aligns across 7 bases. CDR1 and CDR2 from the germline V gene are DFQATT and SNEGSKA (reference sequence). The CDR3 extends over 13 amino acids. Trimming took 3 bases from V and 7 from J; bases not matched to a gene: 5.

The sample holds many counts of this clonotype. The CDR3 bases are TGCAGCGTTGAGGGACTTTCTGAAGCTTTCTTT. Residues: CSVEGLSEAFF. V usage is TRBV29-1 and J usage is TRBJ1-1, with D tentatively TRBD1 (5 bases). Germline V gene sequence: CDR1 SQVTM, CDR2 ANQGSEA. Trimming shortened V by 3 bases and J by 6 bases, and 8 bases separated the two germline ends. This CDR3 is 11 amino acids long.

This clonotype was picked up many times. This chain uses TRBV20-1 with TRBJ1-5, with D possibly TRBD1 on 6 matching bases. Germline CDR1 and CDR2: DFQATT and SNEGSKA (reference sequence). Trimming left V 1 base short and J 3 bases short, with 10 bases between. The CDR3 is 14 residues long. CDR3 DNA sequence: TGCAGTGCTAGAGGGGGGGCGGTCAATCAGCCCCAGCATTTT. It is translated as CSARGGAVNQPQHF.

This clonotype was detected ten times or more. The chain uses TRBV9 and TRBJ2-2; D might be TRBD1 (5 bases). This CDR3 comprises 15 residues. The V gene lost 0 bases and the J gene lost 1 base, with 7 bases spanning the gap. Germline assignment: CDR1 SGDLS and CDR2 YYNGEE. The CDR3 coding sequence is TGTGCCAGCAGCGTAGCAACAGGGAACACCGGGGAGCTGTTTTTT. Protein: CASSVATGNTGELFF.

In its sample, this clonotype was seen many times. The rearrangement joins TRBV24-1 to TRBJ1-2; 7 bases map to TRBD1. Germline V lookup: CDR1 KGHDR, CDR2 SFDVKD. J was trimmed by 3 bases and V by 4 bases; bases with no gene match: 7. This CDR3 spans 15 amino acids. DNA of the CDR3: TGTGCCACCAGTGACACCGGGACAGCAGACTATGGCTACACCTTC. Amino acid sequence: CATSDTGTADYGYTF.

This clonotype was found a few times. The rearrangement links TRBV20-1 to TRBJ2-3, with 7 bases matching TRBD1. The CDR3 covers 14 residues. Germline CDR1 and CDR2: DFQATT and SNEGSKA (reference sequence). J was trimmed by 6 bases and V by 3 bases; bases with no gene match: 9. The CDR3, as DNA: TGCAGTGCTAGTGTGAGGACAGGTCGCGATACGCAGTATTTT. It codes for CSASVRTGRDTQYF.

The gene calls are TRBV20-1 and TRBJ2-1, with 11 positions matching TRBD2. Germline V gene data show CDR1 as DFQATT and CDR2 as SNEGSKA (reference sequence). This CDR3 contains 14 residues. V gave up 7 bases and J gave up 4 bases; unmatched junction bases: 6. The CDR3 is CSGIAGGRYNEQFF. CDR3 nucleotides: TGCAGTGGCATAGCGGGGGGGCGTTACAATGAGCAGTTCTTC.

This clonotype came up many times. This chain connects TRBV6-2 or TRBV6-3 to TRBJ2-7, with D possibly TRBD1 on 6 matching bases. Trimming removed 2 bases at V and 2 bases at J, with 13 bases between. Germline CDR1 and CDR2: MNHEY and SVGEGT. There are 15 residues in the CDR3. CDR3 coding DNA: TGTGCCAGCAGTTACCGCGGGTCAGGGGCCTACGAGCAGTACTTC. This encodes CASSYRGSGAYEQYF.

The CDR3 sequence: CASSGTVNSNQPQHF. The CDR3 DNA reads TGTGCCAGCAGTGGGACAGTCAATAGCAATCAGCCCCAGCATTTT. This chain uses TRBV6-4 with TRBJ1-5; tentative D call: TRBD1 (6 bases). Germline values: CDR1 MRHNA, CDR2 SNTAGT. V lost 4 bases, J lost 0 bases, and 10 bases lay in between. The CDR3 has 15 residues.

This clonotype has at least ten counts. This chain links TRBV12-3 or TRBV12-4 with TRBJ2-3; 8 bases match TRBD1. The V and J ends lost 5 bases and 9 bases, in that order; junction bases with no gene match: 7. This CDR3 contains 13 residues. DNA of the CDR3: TGTGCCAGCAGTGGGACAGGTGGGAGAACGCAGTATTTT. It yields the protein CASSGTGGRTQYF.

J is TRBJ2-2 and V is TRBV20-1; unclear D gene. The CDR3 loop spans 13 amino acids. Germline loops: CDR1 DFQATT, CDR2 SNEGSKA (reference sequence). Deletions cut 1 base from V and 3 bases from J, with 6 bases between. CDR3 protein: CSARGIYTGELFF. For the CDR3, the DNA is TGCAGTGCTAGAGGGATCTACACCGGGGAGCTGTTTTTT.

The CDR3 loop is CAISARGVAGELFF. The CDR3, as DNA: TGTGCCATCAGTGCTCGGGGTGTGGCCGGGGAGCTGTTTTTT. The chain uses TRBV10-3 and TRBJ2-2, with D possibly matching TRBD2 (5 bases). Trimming shortened V by 4 bases and J by 6 bases, and 12 bases separated the two germline ends. This CDR3 has 14 residues. CDR1 is ENHRY, CDR2 SYGVKD, per germline.

Comments on this clonotype: The junction departs from germline at one end; a sequencing error may be responsible. V gene TRBV20-1 combines with J gene TRBJ2-1; TRBD1 matches 9 bases. Germline V gene lookup returns CDR1 DFQATT and CDR2 SNEGSKA (reference sequence). This CDR3 spans 12 amino acids. The CDR3 DNA is TGCAGTGCTAGAGATCTGGGACAGGGAGTGATCTTC. It specifies CSARDLGQGVIF.

In this sample, this clonotype turned up many times. The chain employs TRBV25-1 and TRBJ1-3; no clear D. The germline gives CDR1 MGHDK, CDR2 SYGVNS. The CDR3 is 14 amino acids. Trimming pared 6 bases from V and 0 bases from J, leaving 9 bases between. The CDR3 protein is CASRDGVSGNTIYF. The CDR3 nucleotides are TGTGCCAGCAGGGACGGGGTCTCTGGAAACACCATATATTTT.

There are many counts of this clonotype. V and J are TRBV2 and TRBJ2-3; TRBD1 agrees at 8 bases. The CDR3 is made up of 16 amino acids. V lost 3 bases to trimming and J lost 4 bases; unmatched junction nucleotides: 9. CDR1 is SNHLY, CDR2 FYNNEI, per germline. The CDR3 is CASSDPAPGGADTQYF. The CDR3 DNA reads TGTGCCAGCAGTGACCCGGCCCCAGGGGGCGCAGATACGCAGTATTTT.